One sample yielded the 12 T cell receptor beta chains listed below, sequenced in a study of T cell responses to AZD1222 COVID-19 vaccine. TCRdb's table, derived via immunoSEQ multiplex PCR, lists solely in-frame clones and lacks some. The sample includes 130,000 to 150,000 clones, around nine tenths of them seen just once. Specimen: peripheral blood, collected on day 0 of AZD1222 vaccination. The receptors were sampled from an adult in good health.

J is TRBJ2-2 and V is TRBV5-4, with 14 nucleotides matching TRBD2. The CDR3 is made up of 17 amino acids. In germline, CDR1 is SGHNT, CDR2 YYREEE (reference sequence). The trim removed 4 bases at V and 7 bases at J, leaving 9 bases unmatched. The DNA of the CDR3 is TGTGCCAGCAGCGTGGGGACTAGCGGGAGTCTCGTCGGGGAGCTGTTTTTT. This encodes CASSVGTSGSLVGELFF.

The chain carries TRBV13 and TRBJ1-2; no firm D call. The CDR3 is made up of 14 amino acids. Germline V CDR1 and CDR2: PRHDT, FYEKMQ (reference sequence). Trimming took 1 base from V and 1 from J, leaving 7 bases between them. The CDR3 coding sequence is TGTGCCAGCAGCTTAGAAGCTTTTAACTATGGCTACACCTTC. Its translation is CASSLEAFNYGYTF.

This clone was recorded only once. This chain connects TRBV2 to TRBJ2-1; D unclear. The CDR3 loop spans 13 amino acids. Germline CDR1 is SNHLY and CDR2 is FYNNEI. The ends were cut back, 4 bases at V and 5 bases at J, with 9 bases in the middle. This CDR3 reads CASSVDFNNEQFF. For the CDR3, the DNA is TGTGCCAGCAGTGTTGACTTCAACAATGAGCAGTTCTTC.

CDR3 protein: CASSSASGTGFLGNQPQHF. CDR3 in DNA: TGCGCCAGCAGCTCTGCCTCGGGGACAGGGTTTTTGGGCAATCAGCCCCAGCATTTT. The rearrangement joins TRBV5-1 to TRBJ1-5, with 9 bases lining up with TRBD1. The germline V gene encodes CDR1 SGHRS and CDR2 YFSETQ. The CDR3 is 19 residues long. The J segment lost 2 bases and the V segment lost 3 bases, leaving 15 bases of the junction unmatched.

The chain couples TRBV19 to TRBJ2-7; D might be TRBD2 (5 bases). Germline CDR1 LNHDA, CDR2 SQIVND (reference sequence). V was cut by 6 bases and J by 0 bases, with 12 bases left in between. This CDR3 has 14 residues. The CDR3 region is CASRSGSPSYEQYF. CDR3 nucleotides: TGTGCCAGTAGGTCGGGGTCCCCCTCCTACGAGCAGTACTTC.

The chain carries TRBV2 and TRBJ2-1, with 13 bases that match TRBD2. V lost 5 bases, J lost 8 bases, and 6 bases stayed unmatched. Germline lookup yields CDR1 SNHLY and CDR2 FYNNEI. CDR3 size: 15 residues. The CDR3 nucleotides are TGTGCCAGCAGTCCCGGGACTAGCGGGATTGATGAGCAGTTCTTC. It codes for CASSPGTSGIDEQFF.

In its sample, this clone was seen once. The chain uses TRBV19 and TRBJ2-1, with TRBD1 matching 10 bases. This CDR3 is 15 amino acids long. V trimming: 4 bases; J trimming: 5 bases; junction bases outside the gene matches: 5. Germline CDR1 reads LNHDA; CDR2 reads SQIVND (reference sequence). CDR3 residues: CASSNRDRGNNEQFF. The CDR3 region has the DNA TGTGCCAGTAGTAATAGGGACAGGGGAAACAATGAGCAGTTCTTC. The full variable domain, its missing parts supplied by reference TRBV19 and TRBJ2-1, is DGGITQSPKYLFRKEGQNVTLSCEQNLNHDAMYWYRQDPGQGLRLIYYSQIVNDFQKGDIAEGYSVSREKKESFPLTVTSAQKNPTAFYLCASSNRDRGNNEQFFGPGTRLTVL.

The chain recombines TRBV14 with TRBJ2-2; 10 nucleotides line up with TRBD2. The V and J ends lost 1 base and 1 base, in that order; junction bases with no gene match: 6. The CDR3 covers 18 residues. Germline CDR1 and CDR2: SGHDN and FVKESK. DNA for the CDR3: TGTGCCAGCAGCCAAGTCGCTAGCGGGAGAGTGAACACCGGGGAGCTGTTTTTT. The encoded protein is CASSQVASGRVNTGELFF.

The chain links TRBV5-4 to TRBJ2-1; TRBD2 might be the D (7 bases). This CDR3 spans 15 amino acids. Germline V gene sequence: CDR1 SGHNT, CDR2 YYREEE (reference sequence). V was trimmed by 2 bases and J by 7 bases, leaving 16 bases between them. In DNA form, the CDR3 reads TGTGCCAGCAGCTTAGTGGTAGGGGGGGAAAATGAGCAGTTCTTC. It codes for CASSLVVGGENEQFF.

This chain links TRBV6-5 with TRBJ1-1; 9 bases are shared with TRBD1. V gave up 2 bases and J gave up 1 base; unmatched junction bases: 2. CDR3 length: 15 amino acids. Germline loops: CDR1 MNHEY, CDR2 SVGAGI. As DNA, the CDR3 is TGTGCCAGCAGTTACCAGGACAGGGGGAACACTGAAGCTTTCTTT. Its protein is CASSYQDRGNTEAFF.

The chain combines TRBV28 with TRBJ1-1; no definite D call. Trimming removed 8 bases at V and 1 base at J, with 14 bases between. Germline V gene data show CDR1 as MDHEN and CDR2 as SYDVKM. CDR3 length: 14 residues. The CDR3 reads CASVSIAENTEAFF. Written as DNA, the CDR3 is TGTGCCAGCGTCTCAATAGCGGAGAACACTGAAGCTTTCTTT.

The gene calls are TRBV30 and TRBJ2-5, with TRBD2 as a possible D gene (5 bases). Germline V lookup: CDR1 GTSNPN, CDR2 SVGIG (reference sequence). The CDR3 sequence is 13 residues long. V lost 3 bases, J lost 9 bases, and 17 bases lay in between. The CDR3 is CAWRSRGLGPQYF. DNA for the CDR3: TGTGCCTGGAGGTCCCGGGGATTAGGCCCCCAGTACTTC.